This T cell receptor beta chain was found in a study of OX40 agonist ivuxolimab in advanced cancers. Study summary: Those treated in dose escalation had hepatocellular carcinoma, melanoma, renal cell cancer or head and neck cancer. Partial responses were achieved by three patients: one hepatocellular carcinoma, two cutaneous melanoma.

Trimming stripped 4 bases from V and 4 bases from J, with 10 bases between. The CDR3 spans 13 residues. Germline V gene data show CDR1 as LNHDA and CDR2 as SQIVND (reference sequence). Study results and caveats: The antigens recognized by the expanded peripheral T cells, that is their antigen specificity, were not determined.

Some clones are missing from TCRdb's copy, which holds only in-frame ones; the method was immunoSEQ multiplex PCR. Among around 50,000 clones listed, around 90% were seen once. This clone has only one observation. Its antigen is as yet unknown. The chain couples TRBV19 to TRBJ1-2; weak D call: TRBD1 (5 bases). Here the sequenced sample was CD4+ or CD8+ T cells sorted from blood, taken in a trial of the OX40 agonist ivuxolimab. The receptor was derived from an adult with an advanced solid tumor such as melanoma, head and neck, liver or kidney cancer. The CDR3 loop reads CASSNVGLYGYTF. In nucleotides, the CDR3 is TGTGCCAGTAGTAATGTGGGACTCTATGGCTACACCTTC.